Included here is one TCR beta chain sequence, with context. This entry belongs to a study of T cell changes during pregnancy in multiple sclerosis. CDR3 length equals 16 residues. Germline V CDR1 and CDR2: MDHEN, SYDVKM. The V segment lost 6 bases and the J segment 2 bases; nucleotides outside the gene matches: 12. The protocol was immunoSEQ multiplex PCR, while the TCRdb copy is restricted to in-frame clones and leaves out a portion. The table includes around 60,000 clones, about 90% detected once. The sample was peripheral blood, taken in the second trimester of pregnancy. The rearrangement joins TRBV28 to TRBJ1-2; 7 bases are shared with TRBD1. The receptor's source is a female donor in good health, enrolled as a control in a pregnancy study. The CDR3 spells CASSLTGAPSNYGYTF. The DNA for the CDR3 is TGTGCCAGCAGCCTAACAGGGGCCCCTTCGAACTATGGCTACACCTTC.